This T cell receptor (beta chain) is drawn from a study of cytomegalovirus exposure and HLA in healthy donors. General study points: Apparent HLA restriction characterized most CMV-associated TCR beta chains in a later analysis. Previous analysis showed most TCR beta V segments were productive about 90% or about 30% of the time.

The CDR3 sequence is 13 residues long. Germline loops: CDR1 SNHLY, CDR2 FYNNEI. Trimming removed 7 bases from V and 5 bases from J, with 12 bases in between. Concerning this clone: The antigen is not known.

Amplification used 60 Vbeta primers and 13 Jbeta primers. Source study methods: Unique TCR beta chains numbered around 75 million in a later analysis, with some 9.9 million shared. The table came from immunoSEQ multiplex PCR; TCRdb's copy has only in-frame clones and leaves some out. That table gives V, J and clone size, and the DNA gave D and trimming. Among about 190,000 clones listed, around 75% were seen once. This chain links TRBV2 with TRBJ2-1; D is undetermined. The source is a woman aged 25 to 39 in good health and CMV-seropositive. The sample taken for sequencing was PBMCs. This CDR3 is CASNSPFNNEQFF. In DNA form, the CDR3 reads TGTGCCAGCAACAGCCCCTTCAACAATGAGCAGTTCTTC.